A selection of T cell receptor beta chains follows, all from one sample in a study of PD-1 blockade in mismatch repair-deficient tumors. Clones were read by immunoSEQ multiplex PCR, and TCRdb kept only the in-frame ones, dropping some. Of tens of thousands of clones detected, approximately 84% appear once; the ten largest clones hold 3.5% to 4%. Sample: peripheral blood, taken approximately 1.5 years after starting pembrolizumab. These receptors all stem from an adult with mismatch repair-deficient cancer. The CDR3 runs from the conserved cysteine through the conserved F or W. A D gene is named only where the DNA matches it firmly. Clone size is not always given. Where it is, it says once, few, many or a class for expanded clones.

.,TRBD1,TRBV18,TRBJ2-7,TGTGCCAGCTCACTCGGACAGGGGAACTACGAGCAGTACTTC,CASSLGQGNYEQYF
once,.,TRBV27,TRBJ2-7,TGTGCCAGCGCCCTACTCCGGGGAGAGCTCTACGAGCAGTACTTC,CASALLRGELYEQYF
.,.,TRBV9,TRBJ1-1,TGTGCCAGCAGCGTAGGTGGGTCAGGGGTAACTGAAGCTTTCTTT,CASSVGGSGVTEAFF
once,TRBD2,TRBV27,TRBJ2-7,TGTGCCAGCAGTCCCCGACTAGCGGGAACCTCCTACGAGCAGTACTTC,CASSPRLAGTSYEQYF
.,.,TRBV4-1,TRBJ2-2,TGCGCCAGCAGCCAAATTGGCCTCTCACCCGGGGAGCTGTTTTTT,CASSQIGLSPGELFF
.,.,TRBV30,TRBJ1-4,TGTGCCTGCATGCGGGGCCAACGAACTAATGAAAAACTGTTTTTT,CACMRGQRTNEKLFF
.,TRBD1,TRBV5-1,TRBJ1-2,TGCGCCAGCAGCTTAACAAACAACCCGGGACAGCACAATGGCTACACCTTC,CASSLTNNPGQHNGYTF
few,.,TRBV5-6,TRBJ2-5,TGTGCCAGCAGTTTGAACATCGGCGAGACCCAGTACTTC,CASSLNIGETQYF
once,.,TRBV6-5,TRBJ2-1,TGTGCCAGCAGCCGCGGCAGGGGGGGATACAATGAGCAGTTCTTC,CASSRGRGGYNEQFF
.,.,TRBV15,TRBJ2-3,TGTGCCACCGAGGGGGACTACCGTTTTTCAGATACGCAGTATTTT,CATEGDYRFSDTQYF
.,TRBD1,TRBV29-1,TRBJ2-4,TGCAGCGCTCGGGACAGGGCCAAAAACATTCAGTACTTC,CSARDRAKNIQYF
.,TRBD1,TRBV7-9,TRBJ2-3,TGTGCCAGCAGCCCAAATCCGGGACAGGGCACAGATACGCAGTATTTT,CASSPNPGQGTDTQYF
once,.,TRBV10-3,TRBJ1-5,TGTGCCATCAGTGAGAATGGCGCAGGATATCAGCCCCAGCATTTT,CAISENGAGYQPQHF
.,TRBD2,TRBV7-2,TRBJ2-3,TGTGCCAGCAGCTTTGCTAGCGGGAGAGGAAGGTTCACAGATACGCAGTATTTT,CASSFASGRGRFTDTQYF
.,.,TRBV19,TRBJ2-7,TGTGCCAGTAGATCGTCCGGGACACTCGAGCAGTACTTC,CASRSSGTLEQYF
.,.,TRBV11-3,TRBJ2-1,TGTGCCAGCAGCTTAGGAGGGGGGGAGCCATACAATGAGCAGTTCTTC,CASSLGGGEPYNEQFF
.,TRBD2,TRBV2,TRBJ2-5,TGTGCCAGCAGTGGAATGGAGCGGGAGCGAGAGACCCAGTACTTC,CASSGMERERETQYF
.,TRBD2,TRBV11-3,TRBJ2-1,TGTGCCAGCAGCTTCCGCGGGAGCTCCTACAATGAGCAGTTCTTC,CASSFRGSSYNEQFF
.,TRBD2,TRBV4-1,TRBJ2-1,TGCGCCAGCAGCCAATGGGGCGGGAGGCCGGACAATGAGCAGTTCTTC,CASSQWGGRPDNEQFF
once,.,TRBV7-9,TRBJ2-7,TGTGCCACCAGAGGGCCGACAACCTACGAGCAGTACTTC,CATRGPTTYEQYF
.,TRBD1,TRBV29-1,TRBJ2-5,TGCAGCGTTGATTCCTCCGGGACAGGGAAAGAGACCCAGTACTTC,CSVDSSGTGKETQYF
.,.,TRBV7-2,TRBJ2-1,TGTGCCAGCAGCTTAGCCGCAGGGGGGCAATACAATGAGCAGTTCTTC,CASSLAAGGQYNEQFF
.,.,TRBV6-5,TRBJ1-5,TGTGCCAGCAGTTACCGCACAGATAGCAATCAGCCCCAGCATTTT,CASSYRTDSNQPQHF
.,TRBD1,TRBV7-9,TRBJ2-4,TGTGCCAGCAGCTTGGTGGGACAGGGAGTAAACATTCAGTACTTC,CASSLVGQGVNIQYF
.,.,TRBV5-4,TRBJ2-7,TGTGCCAGCAGCTTGGTAGGGCTAGGAGCCTACGAGCAGTACTTC,CASSLVGLGAYEQYF
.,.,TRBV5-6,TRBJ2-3,TGTGCCAGCAGCTTGGTTGGCAGAGCCACAGATACGCAGTATTTT,CASSLVGRATDTQYF
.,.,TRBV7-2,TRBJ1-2,TGTGCCAGCAGCTTGGGCAGGATGAACTATGGCTACACCTTC,CASSLGRMNYGYTF
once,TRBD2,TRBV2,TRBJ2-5,TGTGCCAGCAGGAAGTTGAGACTAGCGGGAGAAGAGACCCAGTACTTC,CASRKLRLAGEETQYF
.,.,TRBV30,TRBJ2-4,TGTGCCTGGACCAGAAGGGGGAGATGGGACATTCAGTACTTC,CAWTRRGRWDIQYF
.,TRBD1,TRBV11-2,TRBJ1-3,TGTGCCAGCAGCTCGGGACAGGGGGACCTTACTGGAAACACCATATATTTT,CASSSGQGDLTGNTIYF
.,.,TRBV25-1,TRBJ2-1,TGTGCCAGCAGTTCTACGGACTGGTTCTTC,CASSSTDWFF
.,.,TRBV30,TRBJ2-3,TGTGCCTGGAGTGGGGATCGGCGGACAGATACGCAGTATTTT,CAWSGDRRTDTQYF
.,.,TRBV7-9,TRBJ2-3,TGTGCCAGCAGCTTGGAGGGCCACACAGATACGCAGTATTTT,CASSLEGHTDTQYF
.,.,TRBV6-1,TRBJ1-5,TGTGCCAGCAGTGTTCGGACAGAACTTTATAGCAATCAGCCCCAGCATTTT,CASSVRTELYSNQPQHF
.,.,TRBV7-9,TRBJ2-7,TGTGCCAGCAGCGAGGGGGGGGAGCAGTACTTC,CASSEGGEQYF
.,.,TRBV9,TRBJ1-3,TGTGCCAGCACCCCCTCCGACAGATTGCCCCTCTCTGGAAACACCATATATTTT,CASTPSDRLPLSGNTIYF
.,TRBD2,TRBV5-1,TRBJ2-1,TGCGCCAGCAGCTTGGGGACGGGAGGGGCCTACAATGAGCAGTTCTTC,CASSLGTGGAYNEQFF
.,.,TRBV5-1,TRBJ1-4,TGCGCCAGCAGCTTATCAGGGACTAATGAAAAACTGTTTTTT,CASSLSGTNEKLFF
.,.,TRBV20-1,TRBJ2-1,TGCAGTGCTAGACGGGACTTGCCGGGATTCTTC,CSARRDLPGFF
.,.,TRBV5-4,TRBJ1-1,TGTGCCAGCAGCTGGGGGGGTTCGGACACTGAAGCTTTCTTT,CASSWGGSDTEAFF
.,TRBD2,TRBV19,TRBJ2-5,TGTGCCAGTAGCCTAGCGGGAGACGACCAAGAGACCCAGTACTTC,CASSLAGDDQETQYF
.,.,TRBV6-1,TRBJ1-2,TGTGCCAGCAGCGACCTCTATGGCTACACCTTC,CASSDLYGYTF
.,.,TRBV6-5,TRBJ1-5,TGTGCCAGCAGTCCCCGGGGCGAAAACAATCAGCCCCAGCATTTT,CASSPRGENNQPQHF
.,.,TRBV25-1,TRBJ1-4,TGTGCCAGCAGTACGGCAGGGAATGAAAAACTGTTTTTT,CASSTAGNEKLFF
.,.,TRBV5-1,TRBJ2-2,TGCGCCAGCAGCCAACAGGGATCCGGGGAGCTGTTTTTT,CASSQQGSGELFF
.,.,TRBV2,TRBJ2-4,TGTGCCAGCAGCGACACTAGGACCAAAAACATTCAGTACTTC,CASSDTRTKNIQYF
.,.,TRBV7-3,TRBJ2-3,TGTGCCAGCAGTTACCTATTCCGACTACGCGCGCGCACAGATACGCAGTATTTT,CASSYLFRLRARTDTQYF
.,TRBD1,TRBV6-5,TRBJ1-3,TGTGCCAGCAGTGGGTCCGGGACAGCGAGAAACACCATATATTTT,CASSGSGTARNTIYF
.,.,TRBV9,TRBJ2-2,TGTGCCAGCAGCGTAGTACAGCAAACCGGGGAGCTGTTTTTT,CASSVVQQTGELFF
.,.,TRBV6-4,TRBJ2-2,TGTGCCAGCAGTGGGTCGGCGAACACCGGGGAGCTGTTTTTT,CASSGSANTGELFF
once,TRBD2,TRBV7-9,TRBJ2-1,TGTGCCAGCAGCCTGTGGACTAGCGGTGGCAATGAGCAGTTCTTC,CASSLWTSGGNEQFF
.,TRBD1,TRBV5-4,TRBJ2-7,TGTGCCAGCAGCCCCAGGGACAGGGGTACCTACGAGCAGTACTTC,CASSPRDRGTYEQYF
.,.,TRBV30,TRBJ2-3,TGTGCCTGGAATCCGCCCGGAGGTACAGATACGCAGTATTTT,CAWNPPGGTDTQYF